Shown below are 23 T cell receptor beta chains from a single sample sequenced in a study of blood T cell repertoires in COVID-19. Assay: immunoSEQ multiplex PCR; the TCRdb copy retains only in-frame clones and omits some. The repertoire consists of 130,000 to 150,000 clones, with about four fifths occurring once and the leading ten covering roughly 8.3%. The sequencing sample was made of peripheral blood. The receptors stem from a human donor with acute or convalescent COVID-19. The donor label of this sample is uncertain.

The rearrangement links TRBV19 to TRBJ1-5, with a tentative D call TRBD1 (6 bases). V shed 4 bases and J shed 3 bases, with 7 bases lying between them. The CDR3 totals 13 residues. CDR1 LNHDA and CDR2 SQIVND come from the germline V gene (reference sequence). CDR3 in DNA: TGTGCCAGTAGTAGGGACATCAATCAGCCCCAGCATTTT. It yields the protein CASSRDINQPQHF.

This chain uses TRBV5-1 with TRBJ1-2; TRBD1 agrees at 7 bases. Per the germline V gene, CDR1 is SGHRS and CDR2 is YFSETQ. CDR3 length: 15 residues. V shed 7 bases, J shed 2 bases, and the junction held 11 bases outside the gene matches. This chain's CDR3 is CASRNVPGQNYGYTF. The CDR3 DNA follows: TGCGCCAGCCGAAACGTTCCGGGACAGAACTATGGCTACACCTTC.

This clone was recorded only once. The rearrangement links TRBV12-3 or TRBV12-4 to TRBJ1-2, with D unresolved. The CDR3 has 13 residues. Trimming pared 3 bases from V and 4 bases from J, leaving 9 bases between. This chain's CDR3 is CASSLNPGYGYTF. CDR3 nucleotides: TGTGCCAGCAGTTTGAACCCAGGCTATGGCTACACCTTC.

The chain has TRBV2 and TRBJ2-7; maybe TRBD1 (5 bases). V was shortened by 3 bases and J by 2 bases, with 11 bases between the two germline ends. CDR1 is SNHLY, CDR2 FYNNEI, per germline. The CDR3 is made up of 14 amino acids. Here the CDR3 DNA reads TGTGCCAGCAGTGAGGTAGACAGAACCTACGAGCAGTACGTC. This gives the protein CASSEVDRTYEQYV.

This chain links TRBV19 with TRBJ1-3; unclear D gene. The CDR3 is made up of 15 amino acids. V was pared by 4 bases and J by 0 bases, with 10 bases between. Germline-derived CDR1 and CDR2 are LNHDA and SQIVND (reference sequence). The CDR3 reads CASSSEHSSGNTIYF. The CDR3 DNA follows: TGTGCCAGTAGTAGCGAGCACAGCTCTGGAAACACCATATATTTT.

The genes are TRBV9 and TRBJ2-2, with 7 bases aligning to TRBD2. CDR3 length: 16 amino acids. Germline CDR1 is SGDLS and CDR2 is YYNGEE. Losses at the gene ends were 3 bases for V and 6 bases for J; bases not matched to a gene: 11. The CDR3 sequence is CASSATGTMLAGELFF. Written as DNA, the CDR3 is TGTGCCAGCAGCGCCACCGGGACTATGCTCGCCGGGGAGCTGTTTTTT.

The CDR3 region has the DNA TGCGCCAGCAGTCAAGGAGAAAGGGGCTACACCTTC. Residues: CASSQGERGYTF. The rearrangement joins TRBV23-1 to TRBJ1-2, with no clear D. TRBV23-1 is labeled an ORF, and its function is uncertain. V was cut by 2 bases and J by 8 bases, with 9 bases left in between. CDR3 size: 12 residues.

The chain carries TRBV9 and TRBJ1-2, with 8 bases aligning to TRBD1. The CDR3 spans 13 residues. The trim removed 3 bases at V and 6 bases at J, leaving 4 bases unmatched. From germline, CDR1 is SGDLS and CDR2 YYNGEE. CDR3 nucleotide sequence: TGTGCCAGCAGCGCAGGACAGGGCAATGGCTACACCTTC. Amino acids: CASSAGQGNGYTF.

The chain recombines TRBV5-1 with TRBJ2-3; D possibly corresponds to TRBD1 (6 bases). This CDR3 region has 14 residues. Trimming took off 9 bases at V and 1 base at J, with 15 bases between the two ends. Germline CDR1 is SGHRS and CDR2 is YFSETQ. CDR3 loop: CATAKGVGTDTQYF. CDR3 in DNA: TGCGCCACCGCTAAGGGGGTTGGCACAGATACGCAGTATTTT.

This clone was recorded once. The V and J genes are TRBV4-1 and TRBJ1-1; D gene uncertain. Trimming stripped 4 bases from V and 4 bases from J, with 16 bases between. CDR1 is MGHRA, CDR2 YSYEKL, per germline. CDR3 length: 15 amino acids. The CDR3 sequence is CASSPWTIRGTEAFF. In DNA form, the CDR3 reads TGCGCCAGCAGCCCCTGGACTATACGAGGCACTGAAGCTTTCTTT.

V is TRBV19 and J is TRBJ1-4; D call uncertain. V was cut by 3 bases and J by 4 bases, with 9 bases left in between. Germline values: CDR1 LNHDA, CDR2 SQIVND (reference sequence). CDR3 length: 14 residues. The DNA for the CDR3 is TGTGCCAGTAGTATGGAGGTTTATAATGAAAAACTGTTTTTT. It is translated as CASSMEVYNEKLFF.

This chain connects TRBV12-3 or TRBV12-4 to TRBJ2-1; TRBD1 is a possible D gene (6 bases). The CDR3 consists of 13 residues. Trimming took 6 bases from V and 7 from J, leaving 13 bases between them. CDR3 sequence reads: CASSPQGPNEQFF. The CDR3 nucleotides read TGTGCCAGCAGCCCCCAGGGGCCGAATGAGCAGTTCTTC.

This chain joins TRBV5-4 and TRBJ1-2; tentative D call: TRBD1 (6 bases). This CDR3 is 15 amino acids long. CDR1 and CDR2 from the germline V gene are SGHNT and YYREEE (reference sequence). V lost 0 bases and J 3 bases, leaving 12 bases between the germline ends. For the CDR3, the DNA is TGTGCCAGCAGCTTGGCGGCAGGGGTTTACTATGGCTACACCTTC. It translates to CASSLAAGVYYGYTF.

The rearrangement uses TRBV11-2 and TRBJ2-1, with TRBD2 matching 7 bases. The CDR3 extends over 17 amino acids. Trimming took 5 bases from V and 7 from J; bases not matched to a gene: 17. The germline gives CDR1 SGHAT, CDR2 FQNNGV. The CDR3 loop reads CASSPASGVPHWNEQFF. In DNA form, the CDR3 reads TGTGCCAGCAGCCCAGCAAGCGGGGTCCCGCATTGGAATGAGCAGTTCTTC.

J is TRBJ1-4 and V is TRBV6-5; D gene unclear. V lost 7 bases to trimming and J lost 0 bases, with 12 bases between them. Germline CDR1 reads MNHEY; CDR2 reads SVGAGI. The CDR3 totals 15 residues. CDR3 in DNA: TGTGCCAGCAAGCGGTTTTCTGCAACTAATGAAAAACTGTTTTTT. Its translation: CASKRFSATNEKLFF.

In this sample, this clone turned up once. The J gene is TRBJ2-7, the V gene TRBV2, with 7 nucleotides matching TRBD1. V lost 4 bases and J lost 4; bases outside the gene matches: 10. This CDR3 is 15 amino acids long. Germline CDR1 and CDR2: SNHLY and FYNNEI. In DNA, the CDR3 is TGTGCCAGCAGTGGGATGACAGGGCGACCTTACGAGCAGTACGTC. It specifies CASSGMTGRPYEQYV.

This clone was found a few times. J is TRBJ1-5 and V is TRBV18, with TRBD1 matching 7 bases. The CDR3 runs to 15 residues. Unmatched junction bases numbered 6, after V lost 6 bases and J lost 1 base. Per the germline V gene, CDR1 is KGHSH and CDR2 is LQKENI. This chain's CDR3 is CASSPTGTSNQPQHF. DNA of the CDR3: TGTGCCAGCTCCCCGACAGGGACCAGCAATCAGCCCCAGCATTTT.

The chain carries TRBV18 and TRBJ2-7; D not certain. This CDR3 spans 13 amino acids. Germline-derived CDR1 and CDR2 are KGHSH and LQKENI. Trimming took off 1 base at V and 4 bases at J, with 8 bases between the two ends. CDR3 sequence reads: CASSPQFLYEQYF. CDR3 coding DNA: TGTGCCAGCTCACCACAATTTCTATACGAGCAGTACTTC.

The chain uses TRBV6-5 and TRBJ1-2; TRBD1 might be the D (5 bases). The CDR3 extends over 14 amino acids. V lost 6 bases and J 7 bases, leaving 18 bases between the germline ends. Germline V gene sequence: CDR1 MNHEY, CDR2 SVGAGI. CDR3 residues: CASSPRQRAGGYTF. The CDR3 DNA follows: TGTGCCAGCAGCCCCCGACAGCGAGCGGGTGGCTACACCTTC.

J is TRBJ2-3 and V is TRBV1; the tabulated D call, TRBD2, remains unverified against the DNA. TRBV1 is a pseudogene segment. The CDR3 is made up of 16 amino acids. The CDR3 nucleotides read TGCACCGGGACTAGCGGGGCCTCCCACAATCCCGATACGCAGTATTTT. This codes for CTGTSGASHNPDTQYF.

The chain recombines TRBV2 with TRBJ1-1; D is unresolved. CDR3 length: 16 residues. CDR1 is SNHLY, CDR2 FYNNEI, per germline. Trimming cost V 0 bases and J 0 bases, with 11 bases left between them. The CDR3, as DNA: TGTGCCAGCAGTGAAGCGATGAGGGAGGTGAACACTGAAGCTTTCTTT. Protein: CASSEAMREVNTEAFF.

The chain is built from TRBV10-3 and TRBJ1-5; perhaps TRBD1 as D (6 bases). Trimming left V 2 bases short and J 2 bases short, with 10 bases between. Looked up from germline, CDR1 is ENHRY and CDR2 is SYGVKD. The CDR3 is 15 residues long. The CDR3 sequence: CAISERTVGNQPQHF. The CDR3 region has the DNA TGTGCCATCAGTGAGCGGACAGTGGGCAATCAGCCCCAGCATTTT.

This clone has more than one count but fewer than ten. This chain joins TRBV7-2 and TRBJ2-5, with 11 positions matching TRBD2. The trim removed 5 bases at V and 9 bases at J, leaving 11 bases unmatched. CDR3 size: 15 residues. Per germline, CDR1 SGHTA and CDR2 FQGNSA. The CDR3 region is CASSPGLAVRGAQYF. CDR3 nucleotide sequence: TGTGCCAGCAGCCCGGGACTAGCGGTGCGGGGGGCCCAGTACTTC.